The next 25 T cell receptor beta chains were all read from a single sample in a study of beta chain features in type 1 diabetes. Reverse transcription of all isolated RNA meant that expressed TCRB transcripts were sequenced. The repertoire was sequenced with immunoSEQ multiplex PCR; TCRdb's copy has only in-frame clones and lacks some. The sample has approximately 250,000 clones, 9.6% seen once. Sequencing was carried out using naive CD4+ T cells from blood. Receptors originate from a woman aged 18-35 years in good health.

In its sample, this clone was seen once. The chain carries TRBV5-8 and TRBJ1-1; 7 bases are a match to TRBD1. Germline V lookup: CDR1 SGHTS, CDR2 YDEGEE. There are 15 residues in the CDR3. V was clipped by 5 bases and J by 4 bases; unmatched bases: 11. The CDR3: CASRNRGFSGTEAFF. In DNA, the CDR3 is TGTGCCAGCAGAAACAGGGGTTTTTCCGGCACTGAAGCTTTCTTT.

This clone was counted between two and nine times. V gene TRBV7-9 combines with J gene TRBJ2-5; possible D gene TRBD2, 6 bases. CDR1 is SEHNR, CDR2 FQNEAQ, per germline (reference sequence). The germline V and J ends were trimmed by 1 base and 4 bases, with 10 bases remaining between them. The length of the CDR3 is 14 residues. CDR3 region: CASSLVGSGETQYF. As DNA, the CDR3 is TGTGCCAGCAGCTTAGTCGGGAGCGGAGAGACCCAGTACTTC.

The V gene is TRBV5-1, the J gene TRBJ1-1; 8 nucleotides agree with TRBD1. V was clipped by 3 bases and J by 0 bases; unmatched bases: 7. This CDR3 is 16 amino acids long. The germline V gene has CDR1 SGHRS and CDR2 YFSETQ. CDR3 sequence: CASSWGVDRVNTEAFF. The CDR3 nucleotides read TGCGCCAGCAGCTGGGGGGTGGACAGGGTGAACACTGAAGCTTTCTTT.

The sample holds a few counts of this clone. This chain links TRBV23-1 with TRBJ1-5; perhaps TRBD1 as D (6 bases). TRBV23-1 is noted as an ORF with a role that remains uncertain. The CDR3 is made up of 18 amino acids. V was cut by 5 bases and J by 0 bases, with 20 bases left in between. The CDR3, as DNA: TGCGCCAGCAGTAATCGTTTACCGGGACATTATAGCAATCAGCCCCAGCATTTT. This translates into CASSNRLPGHYSNQPQHF.

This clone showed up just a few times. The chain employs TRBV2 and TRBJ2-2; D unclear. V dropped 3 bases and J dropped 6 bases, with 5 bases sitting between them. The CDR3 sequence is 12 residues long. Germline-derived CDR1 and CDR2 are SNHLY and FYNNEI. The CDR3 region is CASSDYPGELFF. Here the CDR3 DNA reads TGTGCCAGCAGTGACTACCCCGGGGAGCTGTTTTTT.

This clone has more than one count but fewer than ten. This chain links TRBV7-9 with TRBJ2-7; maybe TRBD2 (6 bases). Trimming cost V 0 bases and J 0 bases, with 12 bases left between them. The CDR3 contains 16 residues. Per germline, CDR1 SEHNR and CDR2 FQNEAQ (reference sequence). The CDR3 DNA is TGTGCCAGCAGCTTAGCCGGGACTGGAAGCTCCTACGAGCAGTACTTC. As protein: CASSLAGTGSSYEQYF.

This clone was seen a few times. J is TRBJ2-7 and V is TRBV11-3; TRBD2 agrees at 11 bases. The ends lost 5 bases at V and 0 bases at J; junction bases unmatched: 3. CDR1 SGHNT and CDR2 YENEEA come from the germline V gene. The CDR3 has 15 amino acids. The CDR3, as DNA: TGTGCCAGCAGCCAGGGACTAGCGGCCTCCTACGAGCAGTACTTC. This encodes CASSQGLAASYEQYF.

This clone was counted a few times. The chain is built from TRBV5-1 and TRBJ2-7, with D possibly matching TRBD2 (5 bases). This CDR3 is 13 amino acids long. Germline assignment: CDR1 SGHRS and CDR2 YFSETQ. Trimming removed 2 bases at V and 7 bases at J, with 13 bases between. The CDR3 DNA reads TGCGCCAGCAGCTTAAAGGAGCGAGGGGAGCAGTACTTC. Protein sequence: CASSLKERGEQYF.

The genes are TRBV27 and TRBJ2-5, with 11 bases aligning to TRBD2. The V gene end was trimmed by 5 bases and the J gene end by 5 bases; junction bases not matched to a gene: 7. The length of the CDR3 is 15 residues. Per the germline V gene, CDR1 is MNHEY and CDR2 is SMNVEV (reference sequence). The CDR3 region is CASSPRLAGPETQYF. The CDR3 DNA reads TGTGCCAGCAGTCCCCGACTAGCGGGACCGGAGACCCAGTACTTC.

CDR3 amino acids: CASSLNRDTPSAYEQYF. The CDR3 nucleotides are TGTGCCAGCAGTCTTAACCGGGACACCCCCAGCGCCTACGAGCAGTACTTC. The chain recombines TRBV27 with TRBJ2-7; a possible D gene is TRBD1 (6 bases). This CDR3 is built from 17 residues. V was clipped by 5 bases and J by 2 bases, with 22 bases between them. The V gene's germline CDR1 is MNHEY and CDR2 SMNVEV (reference sequence).

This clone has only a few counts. The CDR3 region is CSVEDLGAGSQWDYTF. CDR3 DNA: TGCAGCGTTGAAGATCTTGGTGCAGGGTCGCAGTGGGACTACACCTTC. The chain is built from TRBV29-1 and TRBJ1-2, with D perhaps matching TRBD1 (5 bases). The ends were cut back, 0 bases at V and 10 bases at J, with 24 bases in the middle. CDR1 SQVTM and CDR2 ANQGSEA come from the germline V gene. CDR3 size: 16 residues.

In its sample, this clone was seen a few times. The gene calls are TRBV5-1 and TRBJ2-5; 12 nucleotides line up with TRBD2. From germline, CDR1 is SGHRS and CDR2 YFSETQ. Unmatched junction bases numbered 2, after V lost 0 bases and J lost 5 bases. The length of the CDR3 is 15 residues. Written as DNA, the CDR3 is TGCGCCAGCAGCTTGGATGGGACTAGCGGGGAGACCCAGTACTTC. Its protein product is CASSLDGTSGETQYF. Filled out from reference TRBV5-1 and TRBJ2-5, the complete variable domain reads KAGVTQTPRYLIKTRGQQVTLSCSPISGHRSVSWYQQTPGQGLQFLFEYFSETQRNKGNFPGRFSGRQFSNSRSEMNVSTLELGDSALYLCASSLDGTSGETQYFGPGTRLLVL.

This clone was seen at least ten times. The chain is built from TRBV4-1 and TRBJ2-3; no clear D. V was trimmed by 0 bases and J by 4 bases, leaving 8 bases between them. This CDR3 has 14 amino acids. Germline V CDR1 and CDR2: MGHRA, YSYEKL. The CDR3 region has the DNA TGCGCCAGCAGCCAAGATCAGGCAGCAGATACGCAGTATTTT. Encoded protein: CASSQDQAADTQYF.

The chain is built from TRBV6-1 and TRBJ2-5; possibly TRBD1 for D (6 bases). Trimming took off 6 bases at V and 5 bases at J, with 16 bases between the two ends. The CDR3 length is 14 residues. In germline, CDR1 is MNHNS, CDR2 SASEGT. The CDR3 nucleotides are TGTGCCAGCAGGGCTCCACAGGGAAAGGAGACCCAGTACTTC. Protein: CASRAPQGKETQYF.

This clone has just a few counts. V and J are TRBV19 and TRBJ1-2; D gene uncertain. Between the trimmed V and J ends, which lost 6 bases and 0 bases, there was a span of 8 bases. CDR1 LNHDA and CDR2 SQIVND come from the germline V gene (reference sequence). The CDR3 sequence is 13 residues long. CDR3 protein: CASSGRPNYGYTF. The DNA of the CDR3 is TGTGCCAGTAGCGGGAGGCCTAACTATGGCTACACCTTC.

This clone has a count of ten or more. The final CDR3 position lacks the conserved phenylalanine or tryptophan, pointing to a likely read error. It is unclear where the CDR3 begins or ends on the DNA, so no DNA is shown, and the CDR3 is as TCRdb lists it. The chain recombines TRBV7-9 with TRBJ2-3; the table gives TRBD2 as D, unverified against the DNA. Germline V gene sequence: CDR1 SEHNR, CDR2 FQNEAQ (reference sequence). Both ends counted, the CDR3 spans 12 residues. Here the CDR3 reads CASSPGLAGVWV.

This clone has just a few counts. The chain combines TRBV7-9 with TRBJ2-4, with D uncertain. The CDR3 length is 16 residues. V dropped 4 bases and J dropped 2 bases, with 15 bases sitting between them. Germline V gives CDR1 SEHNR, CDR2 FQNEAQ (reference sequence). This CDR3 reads CASSSGLEVPKNIQYF. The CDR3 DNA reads TGTGCCAGCAGCTCGGGTCTTGAGGTCCCCAAAAACATTCAGTACTTC.

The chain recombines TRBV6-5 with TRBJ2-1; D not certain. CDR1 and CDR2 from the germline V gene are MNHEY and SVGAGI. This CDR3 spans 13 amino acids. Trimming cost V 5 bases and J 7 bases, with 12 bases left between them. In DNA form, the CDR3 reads TGTGCCAGCAGTAAGCGAGGCCGGAATGAGCAGTTCTTC. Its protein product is CASSKRGRNEQFF.

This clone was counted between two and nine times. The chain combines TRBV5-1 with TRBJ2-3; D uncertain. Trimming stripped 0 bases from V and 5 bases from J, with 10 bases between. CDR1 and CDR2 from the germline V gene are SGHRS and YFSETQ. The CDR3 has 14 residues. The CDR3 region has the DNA TGCGCCAGCAGCTTGGAAGACAATCAAGATACGCAGTATTTT. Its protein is CASSLEDNQDTQYF.

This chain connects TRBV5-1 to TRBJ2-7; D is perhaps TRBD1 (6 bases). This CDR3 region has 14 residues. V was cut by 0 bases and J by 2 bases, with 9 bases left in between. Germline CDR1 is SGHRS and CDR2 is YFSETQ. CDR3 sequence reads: CASSLGGTTYEQYF. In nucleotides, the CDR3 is TGCGCCAGCAGCTTGGGGGGGACAACCTACGAGCAGTACTTC.

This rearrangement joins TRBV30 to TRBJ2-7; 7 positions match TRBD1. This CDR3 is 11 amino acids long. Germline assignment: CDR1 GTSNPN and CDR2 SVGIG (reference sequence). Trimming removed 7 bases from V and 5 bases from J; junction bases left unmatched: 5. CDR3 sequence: CASQTGNEQYF. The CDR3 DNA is TGTGCCTCCCAGACAGGGAACGAGCAGTACTTC.

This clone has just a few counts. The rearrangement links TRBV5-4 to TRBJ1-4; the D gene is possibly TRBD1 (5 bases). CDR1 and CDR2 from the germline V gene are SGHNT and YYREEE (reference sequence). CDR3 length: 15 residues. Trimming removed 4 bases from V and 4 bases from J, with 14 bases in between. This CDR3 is CASSLRPGFNEKLFF. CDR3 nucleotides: TGTGCCAGCAGCCTAAGACCAGGGTTTAATGAAAAACTGTTTTTT.

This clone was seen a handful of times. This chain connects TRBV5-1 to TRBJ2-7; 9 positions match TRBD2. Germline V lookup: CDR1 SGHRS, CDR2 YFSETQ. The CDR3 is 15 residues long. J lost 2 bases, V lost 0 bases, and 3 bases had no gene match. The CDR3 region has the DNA TGCGCCAGCAGCTTGGAGGCTAGCGGGGCCTACGAGCAGTACTTC. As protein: CASSLEASGAYEQYF.

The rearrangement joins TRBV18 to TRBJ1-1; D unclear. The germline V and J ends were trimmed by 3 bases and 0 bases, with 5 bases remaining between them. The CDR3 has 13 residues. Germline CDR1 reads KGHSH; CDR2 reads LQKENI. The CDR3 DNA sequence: TGTGCCAGCTCACCTCGGGTGAACACTGAAGCTTTCTTT. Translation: CASSPRVNTEAFF.

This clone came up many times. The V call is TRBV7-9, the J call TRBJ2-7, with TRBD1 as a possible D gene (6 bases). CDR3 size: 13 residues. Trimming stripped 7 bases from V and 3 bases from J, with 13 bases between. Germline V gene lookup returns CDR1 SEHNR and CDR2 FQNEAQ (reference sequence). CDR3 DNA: TGTGCCAGCACGACCGGACAGTACTACGAGCAGTACTTC. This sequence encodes CASTTGQYYEQYF.